Each of the 2 T cell receptor beta chains below was sequenced from the same sample in a study of OX40 agonist ivuxolimab in advanced cancers. TCRdb keeps only in-frame clones here, not all; method: immunoSEQ multiplex PCR. Here the sample spans approximately 70,000 clones, over 85% being singletons. This specimen consisted of CD4+ or CD8+ T cells sorted from blood, obtained in a trial of the OX40 agonist ivuxolimab. The receptors were gathered from an adult with an advanced solid tumor such as melanoma, head and neck, liver or kidney cancer.

This clone occurred once. The chain couples TRBV7-9 to TRBJ2-5, with D perhaps TRBD1 (5 bases). From germline, CDR1 is SEHNR and CDR2 FQNEAQ (reference sequence). The germline V and J ends were trimmed by 1 base and 2 bases, with 11 bases remaining between them. The CDR3 runs 15 residues. CDR3 in amino acids: CASSLGTTAQETQYF. The CDR3 nucleotides are TGTGCCAGCAGCTTAGGAACGACAGCTCAAGAGACCCAGTACTTC.

The rearrangement links TRBV28 to TRBJ2-1; D may correspond to TRBD1 or TRBD2 (6 bases each). The V gene lost 7 bases and the J gene lost 7 bases, with 20 bases spanning the gap. The CDR3 has 15 residues. In germline, CDR1 is MDHEN, CDR2 SYDVKM. CDR3 in DNA: TGTGCCAGCAAACAAGGGGGGACGGCAGTTAATGAGCAGTTCTTC. This encodes CASKQGGTAVNEQFF.